This T cell receptor beta chain was retrieved from a study of OX40 agonist ivuxolimab in advanced cancers. The overall study: Those treated in dose escalation had hepatocellular carcinoma, melanoma, renal cell cancer or head and neck cancer.

Study-wide results and limits: No antigen was identified for the clonally expanded peripheral T cells. Among some nonresponders, normalized T-cell clonal expansion was also low. CD8+ T cells were the subset that, on average, had more expanded clones than CD4+.

The table came from immunoSEQ multiplex PCR; TCRdb's copy has only in-frame clones and leaves some out. The profile shows some 91,000 clones, approximately 89% of them singletons. Per the germline V gene, CDR1 is SNHLY and CDR2 is FYNNEI. CDR3 length equals 14 residues. Trimming left V 8 bases short and J 0 bases short, with 11 bases between. Details on this clone: Its cognate antigen is unknown.

The gene calls are TRBV2 and TRBJ2-4; D is perhaps TRBD2 (5 bases). This sample comprised CD4+ or CD8+ T cells sorted from blood, obtained in a trial of the OX40 agonist ivuxolimab. The clonotype originates from an adult with an advanced solid tumor such as melanoma, head and neck, liver or kidney cancer. CDR3 in amino acids: CASEGRLAKNIQYF. In DNA, the CDR3 is TGTGCCAGCGAGGGCAGACTAGCCAAAAACATTCAGTACTTC.